The 22 T cell receptor beta chains below all came from one sample that was sequenced in a study of shared clonotypes between healthy human individuals. Measured with immunoSEQ multiplex PCR; TCRdb has only the in-frame clones, and not every one. The sample holds around 700,000 clones; 60% to 80% are singletons and the top ten take approximately 2%. The sample consisted of memory CD4+ T cells sorted from blood. Subset given: CD45RA-negative fraction. The receptors here all came from a woman younger than 45 in good health.

The chain links TRBV6-1 to TRBJ2-3; D may correspond to TRBD1 or TRBD2 (5 bases each). CDR1 is MNHNS and CDR2 is SASEGT in the germline V gene. This CDR3 is 14 amino acids long. Deletions cut 1 base from V and 3 bases from J, with 8 bases between. CDR3 loop: CASSEGDGTDTQYF. CDR3 nucleotide sequence: TGTGCCAGCAGTGAAGGGGACGGGACAGATACGCAGTATTTT.

This clone showed up just a few times. V usage is TRBV7-8 and J usage is TRBJ1-2, with 7 bases fitting TRBD1. V dropped 5 bases and J dropped 5; count of bases not matched to a gene: 8. CDR1 SGHVS and CDR2 FQNEAQ come from the germline V gene. This CDR3 has 14 amino acids. The CDR3 loop reads CASSQQQGPYGYTF. CDR3 nucleotides: TGTGCCAGCAGCCAGCAACAGGGGCCTTATGGCTACACCTTC.

The chain employs TRBV5-1 and TRBJ1-1, with a tentative D call TRBD1 (5 bases). This CDR3 is 15 amino acids long. CDR1 SGHRS and CDR2 YFSETQ come from the germline V gene. V lost 5 bases and J lost 0, with 14 bases in between. The CDR3 spells CASRSDMGMNTEAFF. The CDR3 bases are TGCGCCAGCAGATCGGACATGGGAATGAACACTGAAGCTTTCTTT.

On this clone itself: Other DNA sequences within the sample encode an identical CDR3. The chain employs TRBV28 and TRBJ2-2, with 7 positions matching TRBD2. The V gene's germline CDR1 is MDHEN and CDR2 SYDVKM. This CDR3 spans 15 amino acids. With V trimmed by 2 bases and J by 1 base, 1 base remained unmatched. In nucleotides, the CDR3 is TGTGCCAGCAGTTTAGCGGGAGTGAACACCGGGGAGCTGTTTTTT. Encoded protein: CASSLAGVNTGELFF.

J is TRBJ2-5 and V is TRBV7-2, with a weak D call TRBD2 (5 bases). Judging by the DNA end, TRBJ2-7 fits better; the J call may be wrong. Germline CDR1 SGHTA, CDR2 FQGNSA. The CDR3 is 14 amino acids. This CDR3 reads CASSFRLSGYEQYF. For the CDR3, the DNA is TGTGCCAGCAGCTTCCGGTTAAGCGGCTACGAGCAGTACTTC.

The chain recombines TRBV7-9 with TRBJ2-2; possible D gene TRBD2, 6 bases. Germline values: CDR1 SEHNR, CDR2 FQNEAQ (reference sequence). This CDR3 comprises 15 residues. Trimming stripped 0 bases from V and 3 bases from J, with 8 bases between. The CDR3 bases are TGTGCCAGCAGCTTAGCCGGGAGTCACACCGGGGAGCTGTTTTTT. Amino acid sequence: CASSLAGSHTGELFF.

V is TRBV9 and J is TRBJ1-1; possible D gene TRBD1, 6 bases. Germline V CDR1 and CDR2: SGDLS, YYNGEE. This CDR3 region has 16 residues. The V end was cut by 4 bases, the J end by 3 bases, with 19 bases between. The CDR3 loop reads CASSPSEGVYDTEAFF. The DNA for the CDR3 is TGTGCCAGCAGCCCATCGGAGGGGGTATATGACACTGAAGCTTTCTTT.

The genes are TRBV7-9 and TRBJ2-3; the D gene could be TRBD1 or TRBD2 (5 bases each). The germline V gene encodes CDR1 SEHNR and CDR2 FQNEAQ (reference sequence). This CDR3 is built from 15 residues. Trimming removed 4 bases from V and 5 bases from J, with 16 bases in between. Written as DNA, the CDR3 is TGTGCCAGCAGCTCCGGGACCATAGAACTAGATACGCAGTATTTT. It encodes CASSSGTIELDTQYF.

The chain has TRBV28 and TRBJ1-2; TRBD1 might be the D (6 bases). Per the germline V gene, CDR1 is MDHEN and CDR2 is SYDVKM. Trimming removed 7 bases from V and 5 bases from J, with 17 bases in between. CDR3 size: 14 residues. CDR3 DNA: TGTGCCAGCACACCACAGGGCCGAACTTATGGCTACACCTTC. Encoded protein: CASTPQGRTYGYTF.

This clone showed up just a few times. This chain links TRBV25-1 with TRBJ2-5; the D is unclear. The V gene's germline CDR1 is MGHDK and CDR2 SYGVNS. CDR3 length equals 16 residues. Trimming pared 1 base from V and 1 base from J, leaving 13 bases between. The DNA of the CDR3 is TGTGCCAGCAGTGAATTCGCCCTAGGATTCCAAGAGACCCAGTACTTC. Encoded protein: CASSEFALGFQETQYF.

This clone was detected a few times. The chain has TRBV11-1 and TRBJ2-5; D unresolved. This CDR3 is built from 15 residues. Trimming took 7 bases from V and 1 from J, leaving 16 bases between them. Per the germline V gene, CDR1 is SGHAT and CDR2 is FQDESV (reference sequence). Here the CDR3 reads CASKRRVGLQETQYF. The CDR3 nucleotides read TGTGCCAGCAAGAGGCGAGTGGGTCTCCAAGAGACCCAGTACTTC. Combining the CDR3 with reference TRBV11-1 and TRBJ2-5 gives the whole variable domain EAEVAQSPRYKITEKSQAVAFWCDPISGHATLYWYRQILGQGPELLVQFQDESVVDDSQLPKDRFSAERLKGVDSTLKIQPAELGDSAMYLCASKRRVGLQETQYFGPGTRLLVL.

This chain connects TRBV2 to TRBJ1-5; 11 positions agree with TRBD1. J lost 5 bases, V lost 6 bases, and 3 bases had no gene match. CDR1 is SNHLY and CDR2 is FYNNEI in the germline V gene. The CDR3 loop spans 14 amino acids. The CDR3, as DNA: TGTGCCAGCAGCCCGGGACAGGGGGATCAGCCCCAGCATTTT. It translates to CASSPGQGDQPQHF.

DNA of the CDR3: TGCGCCAGCAGCTTAGGGTCTGAAGCTTTCTTT. Its protein product is CASSLGSEAFF. The chain has TRBV5-1 and TRBJ1-1; D not certain. The CDR3 has 11 amino acids. The germline V gene has CDR1 SGHRS and CDR2 YFSETQ. V lost 2 bases, J lost 6 bases, and 5 bases lay in between. Supplemented by reference TRBV5-1 and TRBJ1-1, the full variable domain reads KAGVTQTPRYLIKTRGQQVTLSCSPISGHRSVSWYQQTPGQGLQFLFEYFSETQRNKGNFPGRFSGRQFSNSRSEMNVSTLELGDSALYLCASSLGSEAFFGQGTRLTVV.

The V and J genes are TRBV11-2 and TRBJ1-1; D may be TRBD1 (6 bases). The CDR3 loop spans 15 amino acids. Trimming took off 3 bases at V and 1 base at J, with 12 bases between the two ends. CDR1 is SGHAT and CDR2 is FQNNGV in the germline V gene. In DNA, the CDR3 is TGTGCCAGCAGCTTGACCCTAGGGGGGAACACTGAAGCTTTCTTT. As protein: CASSLTLGGNTEAFF.

The V call is TRBV6-5, the J call TRBJ2-7; the D gene is possibly TRBD1 (5 bases). Trimming took 6 bases from V and 6 from J, leaving 21 bases between them. Germline-derived CDR1 and CDR2 are MNHEY and SVGAGI. This CDR3 comprises 15 residues. The CDR3 DNA follows: TGTGCCAGCAGCGTAGCTGGGGCATCGGTTTTCGAGCAGTACTTC. Translating it yields CASSVAGASVFEQYF.

The chain joins TRBV11-2 to TRBJ1-2; 8 bases line up with TRBD1. There are 15 residues in the CDR3. V was clipped by 5 bases and J by 4 bases; unmatched bases: 9. Germline-derived CDR1 and CDR2 are SGHAT and FQNNGV. Here the CDR3 reads CASSPGTGGFYGYTF. Written as DNA, the CDR3 is TGTGCCAGCAGCCCGGGAACAGGGGGTTTCTATGGCTACACCTTC.

The rearrangement uses TRBV6-1 and TRBJ2-6, with D tentatively TRBD1 (6 bases). The germline V and J ends were trimmed by 7 bases and 6 bases, with 13 bases remaining between them. Looked up from germline, CDR1 is MNHNS and CDR2 is SASEGT. This CDR3 has 14 residues. Here the CDR3 DNA reads TGTGCCAGCACCAGAACAGGGTCGGCCAACGTCCTGACTTTC. This translates into CASTRTGSANVLTF.

This clone was counted a single time. The rearrangement joins TRBV12-5 to TRBJ2-7; D is unclear. The CDR3 sequence is 10 residues long. The ends were cut back, 7 bases at V and 6 bases at J, with 7 bases in the middle. Germline V CDR1 and CDR2: LGHNT, FRNRAP. In nucleotides, the CDR3 is TGTGCTAGTGCCCCTCTCGAGCAGTACTTC. Its translation is CASAPLEQYF.

This chain connects TRBV30 to TRBJ2-5, with 8 bases identical to TRBD1. With the DNA end fitting TRBJ2-7 better, the J assignment may be wrong. CDR1 GTSNPN and CDR2 SVGIG come from the germline V gene (reference sequence). The CDR3 is 15 residues long. In DNA form, the CDR3 reads TGTGCCTGGATTCAAGACAGGGGCCGTAACTACGAGCAGTACTTC. Translating gives CAWIQDRGRNYEQYF.

The chain links TRBV2 to TRBJ2-7; a possible D gene is TRBD1 (6 bases). Looked up from germline, CDR1 is SNHLY and CDR2 is FYNNEI. This CDR3 region has 15 residues. The V end was cut by 3 bases, the J end by 0 bases, with 12 bases between. The CDR3 DNA reads TGTGCCAGCAGTGAGCAGGGGATACCCTCCTACGAGCAGTACTTC. Translation gives CASSEQGIPSYEQYF.

The V call is TRBV10-2, the J call TRBJ2-7; 9 bases agree with TRBD2. The V gene end was trimmed by 5 bases and the J gene end by 2 bases; junction bases not matched to a gene: 7. CDR3 length: 15 amino acids. Germline V gives CDR1 WSHSY, CDR2 SAAADI. The CDR3 sequence: CASSTGTSFTYEQYF. The CDR3 DNA reads as TGCGCCAGCAGTACCGGGACTAGCTTCACCTACGAGCAGTACTTC.

This clone has just a few counts. The chain recombines TRBV27 with TRBJ2-2, with D hard to call. V lost 3 bases to trimming and J lost 5 bases, with 10 bases between them. Germline V gene data show CDR1 as MNHEY and CDR2 as SMNVEV (reference sequence). The CDR3 has 14 amino acids. CDR3 nucleotide sequence: TGTGCCAGCAGTTTTAAGTTGGCGACCGGGGAGCTGTTTTTT. This sequence encodes CASSFKLATGELFF.